The 27 T cell receptor beta chains presented below share a single source sample, sequenced in a study of cytomegalovirus exposure and HLA in healthy donors. The study ran its PCR with 60 Vbeta and 13 Jbeta primers. Repertoires were generated with immunoSEQ multiplex PCR, while TCRdb's copy carries only in-frame clones and drops some. The sample lists about 150,000 clones; about 80% were seen once. Sequenced: PBMCs. All receptors come from a man aged 35-49 years in good health and CMV-seronegative.

A word on this clone: Other nucleotide sequences from this sample produce the same CDR3. CDR3 sequence (DNA): TGCGCCAGCAGCTTTACAGGGCCGCAAGAGACCCAGTACTTC. It yields the protein CASSFTGPQETQYF. The chain has TRBV5-1 and TRBJ2-5; possibly TRBD1 for D (6 bases). Trimming left V 2 bases short and J 2 bases short, with 10 bases between. CDR1 is SGHRS and CDR2 is YFSETQ in the germline V gene. The CDR3 contains 14 residues.

The chain is built from TRBV30 and TRBJ1-2, with 8 bases matching TRBD1. The CDR3 runs to 15 residues. V lost 2 bases, J lost 6 bases, and 11 bases stayed unmatched. Germline V gene sequence: CDR1 GTSNPN, CDR2 SVGIG (reference sequence). CDR3 coding DNA: TGTGCCTGGAGTCCAGACCTGACAGGGGTGGATGGCTACACCTTC. Amino acid sequence: CAWSPDLTGVDGYTF.

The rearrangement uses TRBV30 and TRBJ2-7; 9 positions agree with TRBD2. The V gene end was trimmed by 4 bases and the J gene end by 5 bases; junction bases not matched to a gene: 12. CDR1 is GTSNPN and CDR2 is SVGIG in the germline V gene (reference sequence). The CDR3 runs to 15 residues. This CDR3 is CAWNSGRSSVDEQYF. The DNA of the CDR3 is TGTGCCTGGAACAGCGGGAGGAGTAGTGTAGACGAGCAGTACTTC. Based on the CDR3 plus reference TRBV30 and TRBJ2-7, the full variable domain is SQTIHQWPATLVQPVGSPLSLECTVEGTSNPNLYWYRQAAGRGLQLLFYSVGIGQISSEVPQNLSASRPQDRQFILSSKKLLLSDSGFYLCAWNSGRSSVDEQYFGPGTRLTVT.

This chain uses TRBV30 with TRBJ1-5; D remains unclear. With 3 bases removed from V and 6 bases from J, the gap between germline ends came to 12 bases. The germline V gene has CDR1 GTSNPN and CDR2 SVGIG (reference sequence). CDR3 length: 13 amino acids. This CDR3 is CAWSLTGGQPQHF. CDR3 DNA: TGTGCCTGGAGCCTTACTGGAGGTCAGCCCCAGCATTTT.

V usage is TRBV2 and J usage is TRBJ2-1; possibly TRBD1 for D (5 bases). CDR1 and CDR2 (germline): SNHLY, FYNNEI. CDR3 length: 13 residues. Trimming took off 8 bases at V and 8 bases at J, with 16 bases between the two ends. This CDR3 is CASGQGSFDEQFF. As DNA, the CDR3 is TGTGCCAGCGGCCAGGGCAGTTTCGATGAGCAGTTCTTC.

The chain has TRBV5-1 and TRBJ2-1; 7 bases agree with TRBD1. There are 15 residues in the CDR3. V shed 4 bases, J shed 4 bases, and the junction held 8 bases outside the gene matches. Germline V gives CDR1 SGHRS, CDR2 YFSETQ. The CDR3 region is CASSPSQTGYNEQFF. The CDR3 DNA reads TGCGCCAGCAGCCCCAGTCAGACAGGGTACAATGAGCAGTTCTTC. Looking up the rest from reference TRBV5-1 and TRBJ2-1 gives the full variable domain: KAGVTQTPRYLIKTRGQQVTLSCSPISGHRSVSWYQQTPGQGLQFLFEYFSETQRNKGNFPGRFSGRQFSNSRSEMNVSTLELGDSALYLCASSPSQTGYNEQFFGPGTRLTVL.

This clone was seen a handful of times. The chain has TRBV9 and TRBJ2-5; maybe TRBD1 (6 bases). Per the germline V gene, CDR1 is SGDLS and CDR2 is YYNGEE. Trimming took 0 bases from V and 5 from J, leaving 14 bases between them. CDR3 length: 15 amino acids. In DNA form, the CDR3 reads TGTGCCAGCAGCGTAGCGGGGACACGGACGGAGACCCAGTACTTC. This gives the protein CASSVAGTRTETQYF.

This clone was picked up one time. The chain combines TRBV7-9 with TRBJ1-2; 7 positions agree with TRBD1. V was clipped by 8 bases and J by 8 bases; unmatched bases: 8. The CDR3 extends over 12 amino acids. Germline assignment: CDR1 SEHNR and CDR2 FQNEAQ (reference sequence). CDR3 DNA: TGTGCCAGCTCCCAAGACAGGGCCGGCTACACCTTC. It is translated as CASSQDRAGYTF.

This clone was seen only once. The gene calls are TRBV9 and TRBJ2-1, with D maybe TRBD2 (6 bases). Trimming removed 0 bases at V and 5 bases at J, with 6 bases between. Germline CDR1 is SGDLS and CDR2 is YYNGEE. This CDR3 has 13 residues. CDR3 protein: CASSVGGDNEQFF. The CDR3 DNA sequence: TGTGCCAGCAGCGTAGGGGGGGACAATGAGCAGTTCTTC. The full variable domain, completed using reference TRBV9 and TRBJ2-1, is DSGVTQTPKHLITATGQRVTLRCSPRSGDLSVYWYQQSLDQGLQFLIQYYNGEERAKGNILERFSAQQFPDLHSELNLSSLELGDSALYFCASSVGGDNEQFFGPGTRLTVL.

The table lists this clone with a few counts. The V and J genes are TRBV6-1 and TRBJ2-5; 10 bases match TRBD2. CDR3 length: 19 residues. Germline V gene data show CDR1 as MNHNS and CDR2 as SASEGT. With 4 bases clipped from V and 4 bases from J, the junction kept 18 bases outside the gene matches. The CDR3 sequence: CASSVGAASGSGLGETQYF. The DNA for the CDR3 is TGTGCCAGCAGTGTGGGGGCGGCTAGCGGGAGCGGCTTAGGAGAGACCCAGTACTTC.

On this clone itself: The germline gene is not matched at one end of the junction; a read error may be the cause. The gene calls are TRBV2 and TRBJ2-5, with 14 bases that match TRBD2. The CDR3 is made up of 17 amino acids. The germline CDR1 and CDR2 sequences are SNHLY and FYNNEI. CDR3 in DNA: TGTGCCAGCAGAGGGACTAGCGGGAGAGGGATCCAAGAGGCCCAGTACTTC. It yields the protein CASRGTSGRGIQEAQYF.

This chain joins TRBV28 and TRBJ1-1; possibly TRBD1 for D (5 bases). Trimming removed 2 bases from V and 2 bases from J, with 12 bases in between. Germline V lookup: CDR1 MDHEN, CDR2 SYDVKM. The CDR3 sequence is 15 residues long. CDR3 in DNA: TGTGCCAGCAGTTTAAAGCGGGGGGTTAACACTGAAGCTTTCTTT. Protein product: CASSLKRGVNTEAFF.

The chain carries TRBV5-1 and TRBJ2-2; the match to TRBD1 covers 10 bases. The CDR3 is 15 residues long. CDR1 and CDR2 from the germline V gene are SGHRS and YFSETQ. J gave up 6 bases and V 0 bases, and 2 bases lay outside the gene matches. CDR3 nucleotides: TGCGCCAGCAGCTTGGAGGGACAGGGGTCCGGGGAGCTGTTTTTT. This gives the protein CASSLEGQGSGELFF.

The rearrangement uses TRBV7-9 and TRBJ2-1, with 9 bases aligning to TRBD2. The CDR3 sequence is 17 residues long. The J segment lost 4 bases and the V segment lost 5 bases, leaving 12 bases of the junction unmatched. Germline assignment: CDR1 SEHNR and CDR2 FQNEAQ (reference sequence). The CDR3 nucleotides are TGTGCCAGCAGCCGTTCATTAAGCGGGAGGACGTACAATGAGCAGTTCTTC. This encodes CASSRSLSGRTYNEQFF.

This chain joins TRBV5-4 and TRBJ1-2, with 11 bases aligning to TRBD1. Germline-derived CDR1 and CDR2 are SGHNT and YYREEE (reference sequence). The ends lost 4 bases at V and 7 bases at J; junction bases unmatched: 9. This CDR3 is built from 15 residues. CDR3 nucleotide sequence: TGTGCCAGCAGCCCAACCGGGACAGGGGGTCCTGGCTACACCTTC. Translating it yields CASSPTGTGGPGYTF.

The chain's CDR3 is CASSLGQGLAYEQYF. Written as DNA, the CDR3 is TGTGCCAGCAGCTTAGGACAGGGTCTCGCCTACGAGCAGTACTTC. V gene TRBV7-9 combines with J gene TRBJ2-7; TRBD1 agrees at 7 bases. Germline CDR1 reads SEHNR; CDR2 reads FQNEAQ (reference sequence). The CDR3 totals 15 residues. The V segment lost 1 base and the J segment 2 bases; nucleotides outside the gene matches: 5. The variable domain in full, with the rest retrieved from reference TRBV7-9 and TRBJ2-7, is DTGVSQNPRHKITKRGQNVTFRCDPISEHNRLYWYRQTLGQGPEFLTYFQNEAQLEKSRLLSDRFSAERPKGSFSTLEIQRTEQGDSAMYLCASSLGQGLAYEQYFGPGTRLTVT.

This chain connects TRBV2 to TRBJ2-7, with 10 positions matching TRBD1. The germline V gene encodes CDR1 SNHLY and CDR2 FYNNEI. Trimming cost V 10 bases and J 7 bases; bases outside gene matches: 13. The CDR3 contains 14 residues. This CDR3 is CATLRDRGDREQYV. The CDR3 nucleotides are TGTGCCACATTGCGGGACAGGGGAGATCGGGAGCAGTACGTC.

V and J are TRBV28 and TRBJ1-2; 10 bases are shared with TRBD1. This CDR3 contains 15 residues. The trim removed 10 bases at V and 0 bases at J, leaving 8 bases unmatched. In germline, CDR1 is MDHEN, CDR2 SYDVKM. The chain's CDR3 is CATPRDRGTNYGYTF. CDR3 nucleotides: TGTGCCACCCCGCGGGACAGGGGAACTAACTATGGCTACACCTTC.

This CDR3 reads CASSLAQTSGSVYEQYF. The CDR3 bases are TGCGCCAGCAGCTTGGCCCAAACTAGCGGGAGTGTCTACGAGCAGTACTTC. The chain is built from TRBV5-1 and TRBJ2-5; 11 bases align to TRBD2. The end of the DNA is better explained by TRBJ2-7, so the J call may be wrong. The CDR3 contains 17 residues. Germline CDR1 SGHRS, CDR2 YFSETQ.

The chain recombines TRBV30 with TRBJ2-4; no reliable D call. The CDR3 totals 16 residues. Trimming removed 0 bases at V and 2 bases at J, with 14 bases between. The germline V gene encodes CDR1 GTSNPN and CDR2 SVGIG (reference sequence). Here the CDR3 reads CAWSVMGVLSKNIQYF. CDR3 nucleotide sequence: TGTGCCTGGAGTGTAATGGGCGTCCTCTCCAAAAACATTCAGTACTTC.

The sample holds one count of this clone. The gene calls are TRBV19 and TRBJ1-1; maybe TRBD1 (5 bases). V was clipped by 1 base and J by 3 bases, with 12 bases between them. CDR1 is LNHDA, CDR2 SQIVND, per germline (reference sequence). The CDR3 spans 15 residues. The CDR3 DNA sequence: TGTGCCAGTAGTATAGGGGTGACAGAGCACACTGAAGCTTTCTTT. Translated: CASSIGVTEHTEAFF. Variable domain in full (rest from reference TRBV19 and TRBJ1-1): DGGITQSPKYLFRKEGQNVTLSCEQNLNHDAMYWYRQDPGQGLRLIYYSQIVNDFQKGDIAEGYSVSREKKESFPLTVTSAQKNPTAFYLCASSIGVTEHTEAFFGQGTRLTVV.

This chain connects TRBV4-1 to TRBJ2-7; maybe TRBD2 (6 bases). The CDR3 consists of 14 residues. Between the trimmed V and J ends, which lost 5 bases and 7 bases, there was a span of 18 bases. The V gene's germline CDR1 is MGHRA and CDR2 YSYEKL. This chain's CDR3 is CASSERFPGDEQYF. CDR3 coding DNA: TGCGCCAGCAGCGAAAGGTTTCCGGGAGATGAGCAGTACTTC.

The V call is TRBV7-2, the J call TRBJ1-1, with D uncertain. CDR3 length: 13 amino acids. CDR1 SGHTA and CDR2 FQGNSA come from the germline V gene. Trimming cost V 4 bases and J 7 bases, with 13 bases left between them. The CDR3 nucleotides are TGTGCCAGCAGCTGGAGGGTTGGAGGTGAAGCTTTCTTT. This sequence encodes CASSWRVGGEAFF.

About this clone: One junction end disagrees with the germline gene, perhaps due to a read error. The chain combines TRBV2 with TRBJ2-6; 10 nucleotides agree with TRBD1. The CDR3 is 17 amino acids. The germline CDR1 and CDR2 sequences are SNHLY and FYNNEI. This CDR3 is CASSSGTGEAGANGLTF. CDR3 sequence (DNA): TGTGCCAGCAGTTCAGGGACAGGGGAGGCTGGGGCCAACGGCCTGACTTTC.

This clone was recorded once. V is TRBV7-8 and J is TRBJ2-7; tentatively, D is TRBD2 (6 bases). Germline V gene lookup returns CDR1 SGHVS and CDR2 FQNEAQ. Deletions cut 1 base from V and 1 base from J, with 14 bases between. The CDR3 contains 16 residues. CDR3 residues: CASSLVRDSRSYEQYF. CDR3 nucleotides: TGTGCCAGCAGCTTAGTTCGGGACTCACGGTCCTACGAGCAGTACTTC.

The chain has TRBV27 and TRBJ1-1; D may be TRBD1 (5 bases). The V and J ends lost 5 bases and 0 bases respectively, with 13 bases between them. The CDR3 extends over 15 amino acids. CDR1 and CDR2 from the germline V gene are MNHEY and SMNVEV (reference sequence). In DNA form, the CDR3 reads TGTGCCAGCAGTCCCCAGGGATACATGAACACTGAAGCTTTCTTT. It encodes CASSPQGYMNTEAFF.

V usage is TRBV9 and J usage is TRBJ1-1, with D unresolved. V lost 7 bases and J 1 base, leaving 17 bases between the germline ends. Germline-derived CDR1 and CDR2 are SGDLS and YYNGEE. CDR3 size: 15 residues. CDR3 DNA: TGTGCCAGCCGCCTAAGTCCGCAACCGAACACTGAAGCTTTCTTT. It translates to CASRLSPQPNTEAFF. Full variable domain (missing parts from reference TRBV9 and TRBJ1-1): DSGVTQTPKHLITATGQRVTLRCSPRSGDLSVYWYQQSLDQGLQFLIQYYNGEERAKGNILERFSAQQFPDLHSELNLSSLELGDSALYFCASRLSPQPNTEAFFGQGTRLTVV.